This T cell receptor beta chain stems from a study of Graves' ophthalmopathy and Graves' hyperthyroidism. Study context: The authors collected peripheral blood at initial diagnosis, before any treatment.

This clonotype has at least ten counts. The target antigen is unknown. Study results and limitations: In separating ophthalmopathy from stable hyperthyroidism, a 13-signature model achieved roughly 87% sensitivity and 81.08% specificity. Thyroid clonotypes that were expanded above 0.001 frequency mostly also appeared in blood.

Germline-derived CDR1 and CDR2 are SEHNR and FQNEAQ (reference sequence). The CDR3 is 13 residues long. V was pared by 1 base and J by 7 bases, with 7 bases between. RNA served as the template for amplifying TCR beta CDR3 regions. In the first round, RT-PCR was carried out with HTBI primers, and a multiplex PCR formed the second round. TCRdb reanalysed the multiplex PCR reads using MiXCR and keeps one entry per CDR3 protein. The sample has approximately 700,000 distinct CDR3 sequences, over 40% seen once. The TCR was taken from an adult man with Graves' ophthalmopathy. The V gene is TRBV7-9, the J gene TRBJ1-4; D uncertain. Sequenced sample: peripheral blood. Here the CDR3 reads CASSLGLGEKLFF. CDR3 DNA sequence: TGTGCCAGCAGCTTAGGACTCGGTGAAAAACTGTTTTTT.